This TCR beta chain comes out of a study of blood T cell repertoires in COVID-19 (TCRdb year 2020). With regard to the full study: Collaborator samples came from the United States, Italy and Spain and covered acute and convalescent phases of COVID-19. The material from the prospective study consisted of cDNA or gDNA derived from T cells, B-cell-depleted T cells, or PBMCs. Deeply sampled blood TCRbeta repertoires from subjects exposed to, actively infected with, or recovered from COVID-19 were included in the dataset. The repertoires were made available in a free public database intended to serve as a resource for research on the immune response to SARS-CoV-2. Samples came from the ongoing ImmuneRACE study (first 160 participants) plus 1,254 subjects from 6 global collaborators. A de-identified subject ID, COVID-19 status, age in years and sex were almost always included in the sample metadata. Where HLA class I and class II types were available, the types were taken from metadata supplied by the sample provider, not from assay-based typing. Overall results and qualifications from the work: Clinical and demographic metadata were provided uncurated, with the amount varying by source and participant.

TCRbeta CDR3 regions were amplified from genomic DNA by means of the immunoSEQ Assay, a bias-controlled multiplex PCR. Per the authors' processing: Within the assay, amplification of reference gene primers was used to estimate how many nucleated cells each sample contained. Sequence reads were collapsed and filtered to measure the absolute abundance of every unique TCRbeta CDR3 rearrangement. For each sample, productive Simpson clonality was calculated by taking the square root of Simpson's diversity index across productive rearrangements. As stored in TCRdb, this immuneACCESS dataset retains in-frame rearrangements with V and J assigned. A fraction of the clones does not appear; measured against another copy, unresolved V genes explain less than half of the discrepancy, and the remainder lacks a known reason. V and J calls and clone size are those listed in that table; D and trimming were worked out from the DNA. The sample has some 87,000 clones on record, 70% to 90% of them singletons. Clones ranked in the top ten supply 10% to 15% of the sample.

This clone was picked up one time. Its antigen target is currently unknown. Base qualities are not provided; no much larger clone lies one nucleotide away. CDR1 and CDR2, per the germline V gene (reference sequence), are SEHNR and FQNEAQ. Reading from cysteine to phenylalanine, the CDR3 counts 15 amino acids. Only the CDR3 region is kept as DNA, spanning 45 bases read in frame from base 1. Cut back by 2 bases and 0 bases, the V and J ends lie 8 bases apart. Whole blood was collected in K2EDTA tubes by collaborating institutions according to the institutions' own protocols. Collaborator samples were shipped for TCRbeta analysis as frozen whole blood, isolated PBMCs, or DNA extracted from either sample type.

The sample was peripheral blood. The TCR was taken from a human donor in a cohort sampled during active COVID-19. The rearrangement joined TRBV7-9 to TRBJ1-3; possibly the D gene is TRBD1, per 6 matching bases. The CDR3 region: CASSLQGGSGNTIYF. The DNA sequence is TGTGCCAGCAGCTTACAAGGGGGCTCTGGAAACACCATATATTTT.